This T cell receptor (beta chain) was recovered during a study of CD8 T cells in Susac syndrome (dated by TCRdb to between 2018 and 2021). Describing the broader study: Whether CD8+ T cell activation and differentiation in Susac syndrome was antigen driven was tested using repertoire sequencing. The clonality of the CD8+ T cell repertoire was compared across over 10 healthy donors, about 14 Susac syndrome patients and 15 multiple sclerosis patients. What the authors observed across the whole study: The TCR sequencing and HLA analysis was acknowledged to have included a relatively small number of individuals.

RNA was extracted using the RNeasy kit, and about 0.5 to 1 ug of the RNA was reverse transcribed with random hexamers. TCR beta CDR3 regions were amplified with the immunoSEQ multiplex PCR assay covering 54 Vbeta and 13 Jbeta segments. PCR amplification bias was corrected by using a synthetic template baseline for primer optimization and computational correction. Concerning the study's data processing: Reads were annotated to V, D and J genes per IMGT and analyzed with immunoSEQ Analyzer, keeping only productive sequences. To calculate clonality, Shannon entropy was normalized by log2 of the number of productive unique sequences and then subtracted from one. Public and private clones were assessed among the 100 most prevalent clones of each patient and control. A clone was defined as Susac-specific if it was absent from the healthy and MS cohorts, from some 1,100 published viral clones and from other ImmuneACCESS disease sequences. TCRdb ran its own pipeline on the public reads, namely fastp trimming at Q25 and MiXCR clone calling, and kept in-frame beta chains. Rows merge per CDR3 protein into single entries with the most common DNA and genes. TCRdb's processing, not the study's, gives the V and J calls here. In this sample the table shows roughly 300,000 distinct CDR3 sequences, 70% to 90% of which occur a single time. The ten biggest clones cover approximately 0.11% of the sample.

Peripheral blood CD8+ and CD4+ T cells from healthy donors, Susac syndrome patients and multiple sclerosis patients were profiled by high-throughput TCR beta sequencing. The multiple sclerosis controls were treatment-naive patients whose relapsing-remitting disease, either stable or active, fulfilled the revised McDonald criteria. CD8+ TEMRA cells were enriched by FACS, while bulk CD8+ and CD4+ T cells were purified by magnetic negative isolation. Blood was collected in EDTA tubes and processed within 24 hours, with PBMCs isolated through density gradient centrifugation. PBMCs destined for TCR sequencing were cryopreserved in liquid nitrogen and later thawed in a 37 °C water bath. Purity of sorted or isolated CD4+, CD8+ and CD8+ TEMRA cells was at least 90%. Deletion took 2 bases off V and 6 bases off J, with a span of 4 bases between the germline ends. CDR1 and CDR2, looked up from the germline V gene (reference sequence), are MNHNY and SVGAGI. From its cysteine to its phenylalanine, the CDR3 spans 11 amino acids. Here the CDR3 DNA is all that survives: 33 bases in frame from base 1.

As concerns this clonotype: Which antigen it targets is not known. No much larger clone is present one base from it, and per-base qualities are unavailable.

The sequencing input was CD8+ T cells from PBMCs. The clonotype originates from a human donor with multiple sclerosis. The receptor chain draws on TRBV6-6 and TRBJ1-1, with no confidently assigned D gene. The encoded CDR3 is CASSYEAEAFF. The base sequence is TGTGCCAGCAGTTACGAAGCTGAAGCTTTCTTT.